What follows is one TCR beta chain and its context. What it binds is not known. The source of the sample is a study of blood T cells in healthy people across ages. Study observations and caveats: Age showed a roughly linear inverse relationship with TCR beta diversity per million T cells. More naive CD4+ cells and higher diversity were found in long-lived than in aged donors.

Primers used in a second PCR of roughly 6 to 11 cycles were a sample-barcoded 5' primer and a J-beta primer mix. A tag from a template-switch adaptor with 12 random nucleotides marked each cDNA molecule. The yield of each sample was at least 2.5 million CDR3-containing paired-end reads. TCRdb independently ran MiXCR on the 5' RACE reads; one entry per CDR3 protein. The repertoire holds hundreds of thousands of distinct CDR3 sequences, with 25% to 30% as singletons. The V end was cut by 0 bases, the J end by 0 bases, with 9 bases between. Germline V lookup: CDR1 MNHEY, CDR2 SVGEGT. The CDR3 has 16 residues.

This chain uses TRBV6-2 or TRBV6-3 with TRBJ2-1, with a possible D match to TRBD2 (6 bases). The sequence was obtained from an older woman in good health. The sequenced sample was blood. The CDR3 loop is CASSYSFGGSYNEQFF. The CDR3 DNA follows: TGTGCCAGCAGTTACTCGTTCGGGGGCTCCTACAATGAGCAGTTCTTC.